A single TCR beta chain is shown here with its context. Antigen unknown. Sorting produced populations that all topped 98% purity. This entry belongs to a study of beta chain features in type 1 diabetes. Points from the study as a whole: In the patient group, naive, central memory and Treg TCRB repertoires seemed more alike than in the healthy donor group. TCRB CDR3s were moderately but significantly shorter in Type 1 diabetes patients in all four CD4+ subsets. Sequencing of cDNA might inflate the share of cells that strongly express TCR.

Expressed TCRB transcripts were sequenced after all isolated RNA was converted to cDNA. Some clones are missing from TCRdb's copy, which holds only in-frame ones; the method was immunoSEQ multiplex PCR. Among a few hundred thousand clones listed, 13% were seen once. Germline assignment: CDR1 SGHRS and CDR2 YFSETQ. V lost 3 bases, J lost 3 bases, and 9 bases lay in between. The CDR3 is 13 residues long. The chain carries TRBV5-1 and TRBJ2-5; D is uncertain. This clonotype originated in a woman younger than 30 with type 1 diabetes. The material sequenced was naive CD4+ T cells from blood. The CDR3 reads CASSYTTKETQYF. DNA for the CDR3: TGCGCCAGCAGCTACACGACAAAAGAGACCCAGTACTTC.